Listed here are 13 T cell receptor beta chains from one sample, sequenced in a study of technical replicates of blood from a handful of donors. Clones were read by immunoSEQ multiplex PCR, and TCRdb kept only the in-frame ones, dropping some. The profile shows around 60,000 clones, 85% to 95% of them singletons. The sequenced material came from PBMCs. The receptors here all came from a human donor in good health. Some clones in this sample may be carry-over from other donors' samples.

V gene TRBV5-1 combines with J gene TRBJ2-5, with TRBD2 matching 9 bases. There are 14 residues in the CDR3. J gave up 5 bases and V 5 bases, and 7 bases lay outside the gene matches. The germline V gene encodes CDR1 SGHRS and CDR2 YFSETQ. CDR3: CASRAGGPSETQYF. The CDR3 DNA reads TGCGCCAGCAGGGCGGGGGGGCCGTCGGAGACCCAGTACTTC.

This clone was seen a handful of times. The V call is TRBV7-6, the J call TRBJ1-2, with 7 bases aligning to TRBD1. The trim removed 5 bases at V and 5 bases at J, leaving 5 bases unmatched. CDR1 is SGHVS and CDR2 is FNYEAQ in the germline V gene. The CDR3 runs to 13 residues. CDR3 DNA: TGTGCCAGCAGCCCGGACAGGAATTATGGCTACACCTTC. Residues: CASSPDRNYGYTF.

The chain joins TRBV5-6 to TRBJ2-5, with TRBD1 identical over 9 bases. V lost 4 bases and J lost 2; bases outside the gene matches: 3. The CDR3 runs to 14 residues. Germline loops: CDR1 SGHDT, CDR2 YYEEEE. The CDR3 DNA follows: TGTGCCAGCAGCGGAGACAGGGGGCAAGAGACCCAGTACTTC. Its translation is CASSGDRGQETQYF.

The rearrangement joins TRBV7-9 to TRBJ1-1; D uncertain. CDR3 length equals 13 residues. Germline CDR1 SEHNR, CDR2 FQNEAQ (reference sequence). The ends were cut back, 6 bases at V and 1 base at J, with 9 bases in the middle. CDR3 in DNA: TGTGCCAGCAGTTATTTAGAGAACACTGAAGCTTTCTTT. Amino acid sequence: CASSYLENTEAFF.

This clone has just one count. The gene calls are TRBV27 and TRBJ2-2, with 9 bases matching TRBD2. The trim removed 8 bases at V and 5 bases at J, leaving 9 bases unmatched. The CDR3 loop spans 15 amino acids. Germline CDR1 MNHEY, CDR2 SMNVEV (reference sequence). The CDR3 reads CASGPGTSRTGELFF. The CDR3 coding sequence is TGTGCCAGCGGACCCGGGACTAGCAGGACCGGGGAGCTGTTTTTT.

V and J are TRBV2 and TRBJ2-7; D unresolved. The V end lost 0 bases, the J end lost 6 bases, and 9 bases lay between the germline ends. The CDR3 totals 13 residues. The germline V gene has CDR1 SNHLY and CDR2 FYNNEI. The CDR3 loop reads CASSEALPPEQYF. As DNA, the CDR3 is TGTGCCAGCAGTGAAGCACTTCCTCCCGAGCAGTACTTC.

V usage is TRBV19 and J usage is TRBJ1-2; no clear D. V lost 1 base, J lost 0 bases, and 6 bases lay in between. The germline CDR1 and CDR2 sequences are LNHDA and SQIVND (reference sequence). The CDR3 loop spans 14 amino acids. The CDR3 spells CASSIGQTNYGYTF. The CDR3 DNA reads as TGTGCCAGTAGTATAGGCCAGACTAACTATGGCTACACCTTC.

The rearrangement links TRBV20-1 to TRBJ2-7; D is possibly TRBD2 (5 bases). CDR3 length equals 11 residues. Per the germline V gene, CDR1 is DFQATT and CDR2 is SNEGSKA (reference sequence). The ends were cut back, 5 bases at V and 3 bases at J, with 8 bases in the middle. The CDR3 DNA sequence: TGCAGTGCTCAGGAGGTCTACGAGCAGTACTTC. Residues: CSAQEVYEQYF.

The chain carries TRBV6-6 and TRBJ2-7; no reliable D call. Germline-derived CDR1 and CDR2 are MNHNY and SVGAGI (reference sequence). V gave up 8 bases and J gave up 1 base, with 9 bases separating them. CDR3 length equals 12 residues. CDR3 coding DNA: TGTGCCAGCGCCGACTTTTCCTACGAGCAGTACTTC. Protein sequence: CASADFSYEQYF.

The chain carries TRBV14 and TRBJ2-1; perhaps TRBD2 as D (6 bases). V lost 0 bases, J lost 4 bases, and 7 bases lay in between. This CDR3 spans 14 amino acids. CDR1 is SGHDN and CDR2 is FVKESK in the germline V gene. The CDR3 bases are TGTGCCAGCAGCCAAGAGGGAGGATACAATGAGCAGTTCTTC. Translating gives CASSQEGGYNEQFF.

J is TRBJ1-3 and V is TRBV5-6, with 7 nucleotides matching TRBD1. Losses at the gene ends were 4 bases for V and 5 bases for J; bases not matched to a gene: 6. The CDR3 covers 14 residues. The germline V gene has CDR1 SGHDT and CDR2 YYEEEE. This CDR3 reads CASSRQGLRNTIYF. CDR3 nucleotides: TGTGCCAGCAGCCGACAGGGATTGAGAAACACCATATATTTT.

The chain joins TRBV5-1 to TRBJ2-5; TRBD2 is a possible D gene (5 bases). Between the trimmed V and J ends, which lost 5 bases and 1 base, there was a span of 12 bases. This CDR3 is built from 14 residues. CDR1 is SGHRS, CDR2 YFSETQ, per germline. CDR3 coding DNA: TGCGCCAGCAGAAAAGGAAGCGGCCAAGAGACCCAGTACTTC. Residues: CASRKGSGQETQYF. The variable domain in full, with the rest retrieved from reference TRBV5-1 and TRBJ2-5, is KAGVTQTPRYLIKTRGQQVTLSCSPISGHRSVSWYQQTPGQGLQFLFEYFSETQRNKGNFPGRFSGRQFSNSRSEMNVSTLELGDSALYLCASRKGSGQETQYFGPGTRLLVL.

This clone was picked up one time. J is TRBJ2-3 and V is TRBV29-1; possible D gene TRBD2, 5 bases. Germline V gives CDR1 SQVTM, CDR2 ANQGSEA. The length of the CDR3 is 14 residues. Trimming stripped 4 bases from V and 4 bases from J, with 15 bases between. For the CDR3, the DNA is TGCAGCGTTGCAGCCGGGAACTCGGCAGATACGCAGTATTTT. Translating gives CSVAAGNSADTQYF.